Listed here is a single TCR beta chain. Its antigen is unknown. V shed 5 bases and J shed 0 bases, with 14 bases lying between them. Germline V lookup: CDR1 SGHRS, CDR2 YFSETQ. The length of the CDR3 is 15 residues. Primers for the PCR totalled 60 Vbeta and 13 Jbeta. Authors' methods: Tens of millions of unique TCR beta chains, roughly 11 million of them shared, were counted by a later analysis. The protocol was immunoSEQ multiplex PCR, while the TCRdb copy is restricted to in-frame clones and leaves out a portion. V and J calls plus clone size are reproduced from that table; the DNA served to infer D and trimming. Of some 110,000 clones listed, 60% to 80% were seen once; the top ten hold roughly a sixth. This sample is drawn from a study of cytomegalovirus exposure and HLA in healthy donors. Study summary: Within the Caucasian-associated ancestry cluster were roughly 79% of the roughly 400 genotyped donors. General observations from the study: Among CMV-associated TCR beta chains, most appeared HLA-restricted in a later analysis. 16,951 TCR beta sequences were associated with HLA alleles at 0.05 false discovery rate in a later analysis.

The chain recombines TRBV5-1 with TRBJ1-1; possible D gene TRBD1, 6 bases. The sample comprised PBMCs. The sequence came from a man in his forties or fifties in good health and CMV-seropositive. CDR3 bases: TGCGCCAGCAGGGGGCAGGGGTACATGAACACTGAAGCTTTCTTT. Amino acids: CASRGQGYMNTEAFF.